This is a list of T cell receptor beta chains from one sample in a study of T cell responses to AZD1222 COVID-19 vaccine. Sequenced by immunoSEQ multiplex PCR; TCRdb stores in-frame clones only, minus some. The table records more than 110,000 clones, 92% of them present only once. The material was peripheral blood, obtained on day 0 of AZD1222 vaccination. The receptors were sampled from an adult in good health. Each CDR3 is given with its conserved first and last residue. The D gene is left open where the match is weak. Size values are once, few and many counts, or a class for expanded clones, and some rows have none.

>TRBV4-1|TRBJ1-5|once|.
CASSPRTFSNQPQHF
TGCGCCAGCAGCCCTCGGACGTTTAGCAATCAGCCCCAGCATTTT
>TRBV6-2/TRBV6-3|TRBJ1-1|.|TRBD1
CASSRTDRGRTEAFF
TGTGCCAGCAGTCGAACGGACAGGGGCCGCACTGAAGCTTTCTTT
>TRBV6-1|TRBJ1-2|.|.
CASSEAGGSYGYTF
TGTGCCAGCAGTGAAGCAGGGGGGAGTTATGGCTACACCTTC
>TRBV3-1/TRBV3-2|TRBJ1-3|.|.
CASSRLTAGNTIYF
TGTGCCAGCAGCCGCCTCACCGCTGGAAACACCATATATTTT
>TRBV28|TRBJ1-1|.|TRBD1
CASSLPGQGGTEAFF
TGTGCCAGCAGTCTACCGGGACAGGGAGGCACTGAAGCTTTCTTT
>TRBV5-4|TRBJ1-1|.|TRBD1
CASSLPQGPMNTEAFF
TGTGCCAGCAGCTTGCCACAGGGGCCCATGAACACTGAAGCTTTCTTT
>TRBV4-1|TRBJ2-3|.|TRBD1
CASSHPDWGQESTDTQYF
TGCGCCAGCAGCCACCCCGATTGGGGACAGGAAAGCACAGATACGCAGTATTTT
>TRBV5-8|TRBJ2-2|.|TRBD2
CASSFTSGLNTGELFF
TGTGCCAGCAGCTTCACTAGCGGACTAAACACCGGGGAGCTGTTTTTT
>TRBV5-6|TRBJ1-1|.|.
CASSSFGEGAFF
TGTGCCAGCAGCTCTTTCGGGGAAGGAGCTTTCTTT
>TRBV19|TRBJ2-1|.|.
CASSGVTMKSFYNEQFF
TGTGCCAGTAGTGGGGTTACTATGAAATCCTTCTACAATGAGCAGTTCTTC
>TRBV12-3/TRBV12-4|TRBJ1-2|.|.
CASSFNRRAYTF
TGTGCCAGCAGTTTCAACAGGCGTGCCTACACCTTC
>TRBV5-5|TRBJ2-5|.|TRBD1
CASSPTGWDEKTQYF
TGTGCCAGCAGCCCGACAGGGTGGGATGAAAAGACCCAGTACTTC
>TRBV19|TRBJ2-3|.|TRBD2
CASSISSGTPEGQYF
TGTGCCAGTAGTATTTCTAGCGGGACCCCGGAAGGGCAGTATTTT
>TRBV28|TRBJ1-2|.|TRBD1
CAIGQGTAGYGYTF
TGTGCCATCGGACAGGGAACAGCTGGGTATGGCTACACCTTC
>TRBV5-1|TRBJ2-1|.|.
CASKTAGGREQFF
TGCGCCAGCAAAACGGCGGGCGGAAGGGAGCAGTTCTTC
>TRBV27|TRBJ2-5|.|.
CASSLPGRKETQYF
TGTGCCAGCAGTTTACCCGGACGGAAAGAGACCCAGTACTTC
>TRBV28|TRBJ1-2|.|TRBD1
CASSDSRDRDTF
TGTGCCAGCAGTGACAGCCGGGACAGGGATACCTTC
>TRBV5-1|TRBJ1-2|.|TRBD1
CASSDPGTGGRGGYTF
TGCGCCAGCAGCGACCCCGGGACAGGGGGCCGAGGAGGCTACACCTTC
>TRBV24-1|TRBJ2-2|.|TRBD1
CATSAYRGLNTGELFF
TGTGCCACCAGTGCATACAGGGGCCTGAACACCGGGGAGCTGTTTTTT
>TRBV29-1|TRBJ1-5|.|.
CSVEKQGEGSNQPQHF
TGCAGCGTTGAAAAACAGGGTGAGGGGAGCAATCAGCCCCAGCATTTT
>TRBV14|TRBJ2-3|.|TRBD2
CASSQRRAGTSGRATDTQYF
TGTGCCAGCAGCCAACGGAGAGCCGGGACTAGCGGGAGGGCAACAGATACGCAGTATTTT
>TRBV18|TRBJ2-7|.|.
CASSPDPYEQYF
TGTGCCAGCTCACCCGACCCCTACGAGCAGTACTTC
>TRBV3-1/TRBV3-2|TRBJ2-1|.|.
CASSLRSLSNEQFF
TGTGCCAGCAGCCTACGCTCCCTATCCAATGAGCAGTTCTTC
>TRBV5-1|TRBJ2-7|.|.
CASSFDSTYEQYF
TGCGCCAGCAGCTTTGACTCGACCTACGAGCAGTACTTC
>TRBV5-1|TRBJ1-2|.|.
CASSSLGGRGGYTF
TGCGCCAGCAGCTCGCTGGGTGGTCGTGGGGGCTACACCTTC
>TRBV10-3|TRBJ1-2|.|.
CAISEAPGQGGYTF
TGTGCCATCAGTGAGGCCCCCGGGCAGGGAGGCTACACCTTC
>TRBV11-3|TRBJ2-1|.|TRBD2
CASSLGLAADYNEQFF
TGTGCCAGCAGCTTGGGACTAGCGGCGGATTACAATGAGCAGTTCTTC
>TRBV4-2|TRBJ2-1|.|.
CASSQDLDRRGYNEQFF
TGTGCCAGCAGCCAAGATCTTGACCGGAGGGGCTACAATGAGCAGTTCTTC